Included here is one T cell receptor beta chain sequence, with context. The antigen is not known. Primers for the PCR totalled 60 Vbeta and 13 Jbeta. Produced via immunoSEQ multiplex PCR; TCRdb's table is partial and in-frame only. Of over 100,000 clones detected, around 81% appear once; the ten largest clones hold around 2.1%. V lost 2 bases and J lost 2, with 14 bases in between. The CDR3 spans 16 residues. Germline CDR1 SGHNT, CDR2 YENEEA. The data were obtained in a study of cytomegalovirus exposure and HLA in healthy donors. Study-level results: An analysis was carried out later, and it reportedly showed fewer N-insertions in an Asian-associated ancestry cluster than the approximately 610-donor mean. Solely CMV serostatus was available to characterize immune exposure.

This receptor was obtained from a woman in her twenties or thirties in good health and CMV-seronegative. The specimen sequenced was PBMCs. The rearrangement uses TRBV11-3 and TRBJ2-3; D unresolved. CDR3 residues: CASSLTAKKPTDTQYF. CDR3 in DNA: TGTGCCAGCAGCTTAACTGCGAAAAAACCCACAGATACGCAGTATTTT.